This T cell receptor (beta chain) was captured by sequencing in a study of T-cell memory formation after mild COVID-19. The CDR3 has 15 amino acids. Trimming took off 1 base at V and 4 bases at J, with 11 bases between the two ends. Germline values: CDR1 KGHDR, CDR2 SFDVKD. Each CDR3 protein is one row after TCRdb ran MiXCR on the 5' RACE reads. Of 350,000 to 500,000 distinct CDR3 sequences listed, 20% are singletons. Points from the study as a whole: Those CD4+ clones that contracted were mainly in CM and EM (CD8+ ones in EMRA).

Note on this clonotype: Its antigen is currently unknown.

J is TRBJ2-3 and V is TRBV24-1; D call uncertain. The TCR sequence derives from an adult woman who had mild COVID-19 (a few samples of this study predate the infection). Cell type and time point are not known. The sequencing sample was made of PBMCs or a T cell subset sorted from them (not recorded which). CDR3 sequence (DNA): TGTGCCACCAGTGATTTATCTCCAGGAGCAGATACGCAGTATTTT. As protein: CATSDLSPGADTQYF.